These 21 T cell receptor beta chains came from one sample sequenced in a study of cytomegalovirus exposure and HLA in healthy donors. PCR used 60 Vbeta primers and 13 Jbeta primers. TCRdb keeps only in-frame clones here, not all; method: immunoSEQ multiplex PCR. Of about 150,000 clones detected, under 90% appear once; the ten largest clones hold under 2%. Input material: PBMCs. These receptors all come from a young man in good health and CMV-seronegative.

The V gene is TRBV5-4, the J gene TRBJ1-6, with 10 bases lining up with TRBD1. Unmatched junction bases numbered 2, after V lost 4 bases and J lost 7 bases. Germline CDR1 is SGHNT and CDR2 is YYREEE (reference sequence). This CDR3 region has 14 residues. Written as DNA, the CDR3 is TGTGCCAGCAGCCCGGACAGGGGGAATTCACCCCTCCACTTT. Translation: CASSPDRGNSPLHF.

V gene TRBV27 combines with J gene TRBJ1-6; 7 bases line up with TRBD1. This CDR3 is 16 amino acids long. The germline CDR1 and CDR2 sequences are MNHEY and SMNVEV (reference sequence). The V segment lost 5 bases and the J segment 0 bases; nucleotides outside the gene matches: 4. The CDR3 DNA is TGTGCCAGCAGTGCGACAGGGCTCTCCTATAATTCACCCCTCCACTTT. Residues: CASSATGLSYNSPLHF.

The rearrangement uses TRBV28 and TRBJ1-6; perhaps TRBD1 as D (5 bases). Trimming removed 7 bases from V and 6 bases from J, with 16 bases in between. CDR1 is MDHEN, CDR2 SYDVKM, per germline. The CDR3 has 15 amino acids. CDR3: CASIPGGPGNSPLHF. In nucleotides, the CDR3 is TGTGCCAGCATCCCGGGGGGTCCCGGTAATTCACCCCTCCACTTT.

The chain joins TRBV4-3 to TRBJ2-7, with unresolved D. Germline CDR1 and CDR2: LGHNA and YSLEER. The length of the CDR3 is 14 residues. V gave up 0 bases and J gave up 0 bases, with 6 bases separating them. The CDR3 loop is CASSQDPNSYEQYF. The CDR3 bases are TGCGCCAGCAGCCAAGACCCAAACTCCTACGAGCAGTACTTC.

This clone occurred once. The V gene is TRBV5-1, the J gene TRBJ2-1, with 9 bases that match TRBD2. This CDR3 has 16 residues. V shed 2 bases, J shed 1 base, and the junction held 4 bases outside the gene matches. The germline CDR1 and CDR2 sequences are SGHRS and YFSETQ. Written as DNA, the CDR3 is TGCGCCAGCAGCTTCACTAGCGGGCTATCCTACAATGAGCAGTTCTTC. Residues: CASSFTSGLSYNEQFF.

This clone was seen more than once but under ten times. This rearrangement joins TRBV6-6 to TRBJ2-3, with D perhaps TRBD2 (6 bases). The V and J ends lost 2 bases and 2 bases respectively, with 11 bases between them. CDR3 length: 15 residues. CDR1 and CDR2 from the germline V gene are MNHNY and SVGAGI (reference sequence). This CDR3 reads CASSYRDSLTDTQYF. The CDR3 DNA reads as TGTGCCAGCAGTTACCGGGACTCCCTCACAGATACGCAGTATTTT.

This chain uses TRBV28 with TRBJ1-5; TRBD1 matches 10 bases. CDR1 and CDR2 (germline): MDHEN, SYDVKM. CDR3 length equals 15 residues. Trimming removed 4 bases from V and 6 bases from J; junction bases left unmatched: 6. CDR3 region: CASSSPGQGFQPQHF. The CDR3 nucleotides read TGTGCCAGCAGTTCCCCGGGACAGGGGTTTCAGCCCCAGCATTTT.

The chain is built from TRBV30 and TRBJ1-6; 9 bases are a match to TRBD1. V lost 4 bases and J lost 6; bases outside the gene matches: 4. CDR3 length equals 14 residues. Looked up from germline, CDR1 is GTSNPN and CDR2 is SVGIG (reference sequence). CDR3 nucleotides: TGTGCCTGGATCCTGGACAGGGGTAATTCACCCCTCCACTTT. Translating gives CAWILDRGNSPLHF.

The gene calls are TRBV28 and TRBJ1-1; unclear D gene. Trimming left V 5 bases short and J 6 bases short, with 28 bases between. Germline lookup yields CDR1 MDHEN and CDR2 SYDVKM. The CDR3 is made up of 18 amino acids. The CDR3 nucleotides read TGTGCCAGCAGTGACCGGGAGGTGGGCCCACTGAGGATCCCTGAAGCTTTCTTT. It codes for CASSDREVGPLRIPEAFF.

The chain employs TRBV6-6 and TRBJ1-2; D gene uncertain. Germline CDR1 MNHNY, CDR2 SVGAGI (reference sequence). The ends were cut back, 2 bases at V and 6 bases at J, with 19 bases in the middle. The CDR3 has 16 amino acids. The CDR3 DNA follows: TGTGCCAGCAGTTACCCAGAACGGCCCGGCGGGGATGGCTACACCTTC. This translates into CASSYPERPGGDGYTF.

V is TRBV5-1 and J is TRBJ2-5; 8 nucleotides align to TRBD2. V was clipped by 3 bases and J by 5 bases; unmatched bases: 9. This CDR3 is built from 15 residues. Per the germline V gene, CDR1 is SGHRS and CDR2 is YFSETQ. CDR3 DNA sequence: TGCGCCAGCAGCTCGAGCGGGGGCGCAGGGGAGACCCAGTACTTC. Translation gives CASSSSGGAGETQYF.

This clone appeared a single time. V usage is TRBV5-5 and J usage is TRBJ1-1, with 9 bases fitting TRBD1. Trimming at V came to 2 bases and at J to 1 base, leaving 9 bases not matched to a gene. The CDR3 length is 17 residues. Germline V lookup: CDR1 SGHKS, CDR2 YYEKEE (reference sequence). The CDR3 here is CASSFPPGTGTNTEAFF. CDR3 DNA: TGTGCCAGCAGCTTCCCCCCGGGGACAGGGACGAACACTGAAGCTTTCTTT.

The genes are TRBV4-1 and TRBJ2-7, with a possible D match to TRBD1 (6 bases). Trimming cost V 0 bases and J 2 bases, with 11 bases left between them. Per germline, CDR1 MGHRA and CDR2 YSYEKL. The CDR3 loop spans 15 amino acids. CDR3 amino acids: CASSQDHRDPYEQYF. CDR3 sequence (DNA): TGCGCCAGCAGCCAAGATCACAGGGATCCCTACGAGCAGTACTTC.

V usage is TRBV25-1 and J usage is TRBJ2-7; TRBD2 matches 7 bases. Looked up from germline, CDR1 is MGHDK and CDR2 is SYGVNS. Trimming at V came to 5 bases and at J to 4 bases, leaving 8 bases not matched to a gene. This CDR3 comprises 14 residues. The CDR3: CASSRGTTSYEQYF. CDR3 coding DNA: TGTGCCAGCAGTCGGGGGACTACCTCTTACGAGCAGTACTTC.

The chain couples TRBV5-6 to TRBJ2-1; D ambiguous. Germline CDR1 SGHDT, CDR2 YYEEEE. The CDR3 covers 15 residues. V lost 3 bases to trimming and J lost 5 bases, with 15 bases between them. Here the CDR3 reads CASSSRLKSDNEQFF. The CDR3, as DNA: TGTGCCAGCAGCTCCCGATTGAAATCGGACAATGAGCAGTTCTTC.

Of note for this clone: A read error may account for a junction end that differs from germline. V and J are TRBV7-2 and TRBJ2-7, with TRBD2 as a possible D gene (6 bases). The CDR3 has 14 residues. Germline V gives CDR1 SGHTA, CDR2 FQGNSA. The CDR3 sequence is CAGSFSSGAYEQYF. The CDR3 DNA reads TGTGCCGGCAGCTTCTCGTCGGGAGCCTACGAGCAGTACTTC.

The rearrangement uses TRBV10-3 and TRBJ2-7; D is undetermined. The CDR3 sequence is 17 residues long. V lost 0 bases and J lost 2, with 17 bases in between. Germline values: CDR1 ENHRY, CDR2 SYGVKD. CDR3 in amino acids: CAISESSRRLLTYEQYF. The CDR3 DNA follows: TGTGCCATCAGTGAGTCGAGCCGGAGACTCCTCACCTACGAGCAGTACTTC.

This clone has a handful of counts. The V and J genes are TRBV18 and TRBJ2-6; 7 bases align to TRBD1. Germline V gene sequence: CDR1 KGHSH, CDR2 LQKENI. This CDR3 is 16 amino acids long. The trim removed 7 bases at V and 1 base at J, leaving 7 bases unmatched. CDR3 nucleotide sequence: TGTGCCAGCTACGGGACAGCCGTGTCTGGGGCCAACGTCCTGACTTTC. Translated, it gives CASYGTAVSGANVLTF.

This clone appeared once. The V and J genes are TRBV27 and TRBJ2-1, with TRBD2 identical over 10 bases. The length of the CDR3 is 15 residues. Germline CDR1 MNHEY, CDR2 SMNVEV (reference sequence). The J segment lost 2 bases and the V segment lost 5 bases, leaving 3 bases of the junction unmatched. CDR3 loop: CASSALAGAYNEQFF. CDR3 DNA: TGTGCCAGCAGTGCTCTAGCGGGGGCCTACAATGAGCAGTTCTTC.

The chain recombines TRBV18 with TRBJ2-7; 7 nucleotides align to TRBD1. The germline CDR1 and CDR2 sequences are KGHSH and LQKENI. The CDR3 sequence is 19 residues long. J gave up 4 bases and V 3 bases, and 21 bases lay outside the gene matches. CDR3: CASSPSRDSPLNPNYEQYF. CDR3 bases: TGTGCCAGCTCACCGTCCCGGGACAGCCCCCTAAACCCAAATTACGAGCAGTACTTC.

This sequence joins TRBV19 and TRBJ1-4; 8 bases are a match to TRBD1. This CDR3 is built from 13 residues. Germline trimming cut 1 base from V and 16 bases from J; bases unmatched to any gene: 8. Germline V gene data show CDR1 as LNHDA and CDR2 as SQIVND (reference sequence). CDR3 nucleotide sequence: TGTGCCAGTAGTATAGCCCGGACAGGGCGGCCGTTTTTT. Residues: CASSIARTGRPFF. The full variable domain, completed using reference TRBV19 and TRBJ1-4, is DGGITQSPKYLFRKEGQNVTLSCEQNLNHDAMYWYRQDPGQGLRLIYYSQIVNDFQKGDIAEGYSVSREKKESFPLTVTSAQKNPTAFYLCASSIARTGRPFFGSGTQLSVL.